Each of the 15 T cell receptor beta chains below was sequenced from the same sample in a study of cytomegalovirus exposure and HLA in healthy donors. Vbeta (60) and Jbeta (13) primers were used in the PCR. Profiling relied on immunoSEQ multiplex PCR, and the TCRdb table lists in-frame clones only, not all of them. The repertoire holds approximately 120,000 clones, under 80% seen once, with around 14% in the top ten. Material: PBMCs. These receptors came from a woman aged 55-69 years in good health and CMV-seropositive.

The chain employs TRBV9 and TRBJ2-5; 13 bases align to TRBD2. V trimming: 4 bases; J trimming: 4 bases; junction bases outside the gene matches: 10. This CDR3 is 17 amino acids long. Germline-derived CDR1 and CDR2 are SGDLS and YYNGEE. CDR3: CASSLLAGGPGTETQYF. CDR3 DNA sequence: TGTGCCAGCAGCTTACTAGCGGGAGGGCCAGGGACAGAGACCCAGTACTTC.

The chain uses TRBV18 and TRBJ2-7, with TRBD1 as a possible D gene (7 bases). CDR1 is KGHSH and CDR2 is LQKENI in the germline V gene. CDR3 size: 15 residues. Trimming pared 0 bases from V and 6 bases from J, leaving 15 bases between. The CDR3 DNA sequence: TGTGCCAGCTCACCACCATCGGTTCAGGGGGGCGAGCAGTACTTC. Protein: CASSPPSVQGGEQYF.

The rearrangement joins TRBV4-1 to TRBJ2-2; 8 nucleotides match TRBD2. The junction had 10 bases not matched to a gene; V was cut back by 5 bases and J by 2 bases. Germline values: CDR1 MGHRA, CDR2 YSYEKL. CDR3 length equals 17 residues. The CDR3 DNA follows: TGCGCCAGCAGCTCCCGGGTAGCGGGATCCAACACCGGGGAGCTGTTTTTT. It codes for CASSSRVAGSNTGELFF.

The chain carries TRBV5-1 and TRBJ2-7, with TRBD1 as a possible D gene (6 bases). Per the germline V gene, CDR1 is SGHRS and CDR2 is YFSETQ. This CDR3 comprises 20 residues. V lost 0 bases and J lost 1, with 26 bases in between. The CDR3 DNA is TGCGCCAGCAGCTTGGCTCGGCCTACAGGGTTGGGTGCGTGGTCCTACGAGCAGTACTTC. Translating it yields CASSLARPTGLGAWSYEQYF.

The chain uses TRBV19 and TRBJ1-3; D is ambiguous. This CDR3 has 16 residues. Trimming stripped 7 bases from V and 0 bases from J, with 16 bases between. CDR1 is LNHDA, CDR2 SQIVND, per germline (reference sequence). The CDR3 region is CASNPTWASSGNTIYF. CDR3 sequence (DNA): TGTGCCAGTAACCCGACATGGGCGAGCTCTGGAAACACCATATATTTT.

J is TRBJ2-7 and V is TRBV7-9; TRBD2 agrees at 11 bases. V was pared by 5 bases and J by 7 bases, with 7 bases of the junction left unmatched. Per the germline V gene, CDR1 is SEHNR and CDR2 is FQNEAQ (reference sequence). This CDR3 contains 14 residues. CDR3 coding DNA: TGTGCCAGCAGCAGACTAGCGGGACCGGGGGAGCAGTACTTC. It translates to CASSRLAGPGEQYF.

This clone occurred once. This chain links TRBV27 with TRBJ1-6, with unresolved D. Trimming took 4 bases from V and 9 from J, leaving 16 bases between them. The CDR3 is 15 residues long. The germline gives CDR1 MNHEY, CDR2 SMNVEV (reference sequence). The CDR3 is CASSSSFLIGSPLHF. The CDR3 DNA reads as TGTGCCAGCAGTTCGTCATTTCTTATCGGTTCACCCCTCCACTTT.

The chain is built from TRBV15 and TRBJ2-1; 12 nucleotides line up with TRBD2. V dropped 5 bases and J dropped 7; count of bases not matched to a gene: 6. CDR1 LNHNV and CDR2 YYDKDF come from the germline V gene (reference sequence). The CDR3 is 15 residues long. This chain's CDR3 is CATSGRLAGVNEQFF. In DNA form, the CDR3 reads TGTGCCACCAGCGGTCGACTAGCGGGAGTAAATGAGCAGTTCTTC.

This clone was observed a handful of times. The chain has TRBV19 and TRBJ1-1; no clear D. V was pared by 6 bases and J by 2 bases, with 7 bases between. The length of the CDR3 is 12 residues. Germline CDR1 LNHDA, CDR2 SQIVND (reference sequence). In DNA, the CDR3 is TGTGCCAGTAGCCATTTTAACACTGAAGCTTTCTTT. It translates to CASSHFNTEAFF.

The rearrangement links TRBV7-9 to TRBJ2-7, with 11 bases identical to TRBD2. There are 16 residues in the CDR3. Germline CDR1 and CDR2: SEHNR and FQNEAQ (reference sequence). Losses at the gene ends were 2 bases for V and 4 bases for J; bases not matched to a gene: 7. This chain's CDR3 is CASSLRGTSGVYEQYF. For the CDR3, the DNA is TGTGCCAGCAGCTTACGGGGGACTAGCGGAGTTTACGAGCAGTACTTC. Looking up the rest from reference TRBV7-9 and TRBJ2-7 gives the full variable domain: DTGVSQNPRHKITKRGQNVTFRCDPISEHNRLYWYRQTLGQGPEFLTYFQNEAQLEKSRLLSDRFSAERPKGSFSTLEIQRTEQGDSAMYLCASSLRGTSGVYEQYFGPGTRLTVT.

V usage is TRBV6-5 and J usage is TRBJ2-1, with a tentative D call TRBD2 (6 bases). The germline V gene encodes CDR1 MNHEY and CDR2 SVGAGI. V lost 6 bases and J 6 bases, leaving 12 bases between the germline ends. This CDR3 is built from 13 residues. The CDR3 coding sequence is TGTGCCAGCAGCGTGGGGGGTTTCAATGAGCAGTTCTTC. Its translation: CASSVGGFNEQFF.

The V gene is TRBV6-5, the J gene TRBJ2-3, with D possibly matching TRBD1 (6 bases). CDR3 size: 15 residues. The germline V gene has CDR1 MNHEY and CDR2 SVGAGI. The V gene lost 6 bases and the J gene lost 3 bases, with 16 bases spanning the gap. As DNA, the CDR3 is TGTGCCAGCAGACTACAGGGCCATGGGACAGATACGCAGTATTTT. Its protein product is CASRLQGHGTDTQYF.

As DNA, the CDR3 is TGTGCCACGTCACAGGGGGCTTTGAGAACTGAAGCTTTCTTT. This codes for CATSQGALRTEAFF. The J gene is TRBJ1-1, the V gene TRBV6-1, with TRBD1 matching over 9 bases. The V gene end was trimmed by 10 bases and the J gene end by 5 bases; junction bases not matched to a gene: 11. The CDR3 runs 14 residues. Looked up from germline, CDR1 is MNHNS and CDR2 is SASEGT.

This chain links TRBV13 with TRBJ1-1, with TRBD1 identical over 7 bases. The junction had 5 bases not matched to a gene; V was cut back by 5 bases and J by 2 bases. Germline V gene data show CDR1 as PRHDT and CDR2 as FYEKMQ (reference sequence). This CDR3 has 14 residues. The CDR3 DNA reads as TGTGCCAGCAGCAGGACAGGATCTAACACTGAAGCTTTCTTT. It encodes CASSRTGSNTEAFF.

The V gene is TRBV18, the J gene TRBJ2-1; TRBD2 matches 9 bases. Germline V gives CDR1 KGHSH, CDR2 LQKENI. With 6 bases clipped from V and 4 bases from J, the junction kept 4 bases outside the gene matches. CDR3 length: 14 residues. This CDR3 reads CASSGTSHYNEQFF. CDR3 nucleotides: TGTGCCAGCTCCGGGACTAGCCATTACAATGAGCAGTTCTTC.